This T cell receptor beta chain was sequenced in a study of metastatic and nonmetastatic thyroid tumors. Overall study: Where malignant and benign thyroid patients were concerned, repertoires were compared across blood and tumor or nodule tissue. Study observations and caveats: For both blood and tumor, malignant thyroid tumors reportedly showed significantly higher TCR beta diversity than benign nodules did.

Patients were all untreated before their thyroid surgery. Authors' methods: Differences in CDR3 between clinicopathological groups were drawn on to build a classifier intended to discriminate distant-metastatic papillary thyroid cancer patients. TCRdb recomputed clones from the PCR reads via MiXCR. The V and J calls shown here were made by TCRdb, not taken from the authors' results. Of some 33,000 clones in the sample, 7.4% are singletons; the top ten hold around 44%. V dropped 5 bases and J dropped 2 bases, with 24 bases sitting between them. The CDR3 is 18 amino acids. This clone was found a few times. Its matching antigen is unknown.

This clonotype was obtained from a female donor with papillary thyroid cancer or a benign thyroid nodule (not recorded which). Some clones in this sample may be carry-over from other donors' samples. The chain links TRBV12-3 or TRBV12-4 to TRBJ1-2; possible D gene TRBD1, 5 bases. The material sequenced was blood. CDR3 sequence (DNA): TGTGCCAGCAGTCGACCTGGGTGGGGGACCAGGGCGAACTATGGCTACACCTTC. Encoded protein: CASSRPGWGTRANYGYTF.